The present entry profiles one T cell receptor (beta chain) with its context. Germline CDR1 is MGHRA and CDR2 is YSYEKL. The CDR3 spans 15 residues. The V segment lost 4 bases and the J segment 4 bases; nucleotides outside the gene matches: 4. This record comes from a study of blood T cell repertoires in COVID-19. Individuals aged 18 to 89 years were recruited from 24 US areas. The repertoire was sequenced with immunoSEQ multiplex PCR; TCRdb's copy has only in-frame clones and lacks some. The profile shows approximately 200,000 clones, roughly four fifths of them singletons. The genes are TRBV4-1 and TRBJ2-2; the match to TRBD1 covers 9 bases. The sample comprised PBMCs or T cells enriched from blood (not recorded which). The sequence came from a man aged 35 to 55 who had recovered from COVID-19. The CDR3 loop reads CASSPRDRATGELFF. CDR3 sequence (DNA): TGCGCCAGCAGCCCGCGGGACAGGGCCACCGGGGAGCTGTTTTTT.